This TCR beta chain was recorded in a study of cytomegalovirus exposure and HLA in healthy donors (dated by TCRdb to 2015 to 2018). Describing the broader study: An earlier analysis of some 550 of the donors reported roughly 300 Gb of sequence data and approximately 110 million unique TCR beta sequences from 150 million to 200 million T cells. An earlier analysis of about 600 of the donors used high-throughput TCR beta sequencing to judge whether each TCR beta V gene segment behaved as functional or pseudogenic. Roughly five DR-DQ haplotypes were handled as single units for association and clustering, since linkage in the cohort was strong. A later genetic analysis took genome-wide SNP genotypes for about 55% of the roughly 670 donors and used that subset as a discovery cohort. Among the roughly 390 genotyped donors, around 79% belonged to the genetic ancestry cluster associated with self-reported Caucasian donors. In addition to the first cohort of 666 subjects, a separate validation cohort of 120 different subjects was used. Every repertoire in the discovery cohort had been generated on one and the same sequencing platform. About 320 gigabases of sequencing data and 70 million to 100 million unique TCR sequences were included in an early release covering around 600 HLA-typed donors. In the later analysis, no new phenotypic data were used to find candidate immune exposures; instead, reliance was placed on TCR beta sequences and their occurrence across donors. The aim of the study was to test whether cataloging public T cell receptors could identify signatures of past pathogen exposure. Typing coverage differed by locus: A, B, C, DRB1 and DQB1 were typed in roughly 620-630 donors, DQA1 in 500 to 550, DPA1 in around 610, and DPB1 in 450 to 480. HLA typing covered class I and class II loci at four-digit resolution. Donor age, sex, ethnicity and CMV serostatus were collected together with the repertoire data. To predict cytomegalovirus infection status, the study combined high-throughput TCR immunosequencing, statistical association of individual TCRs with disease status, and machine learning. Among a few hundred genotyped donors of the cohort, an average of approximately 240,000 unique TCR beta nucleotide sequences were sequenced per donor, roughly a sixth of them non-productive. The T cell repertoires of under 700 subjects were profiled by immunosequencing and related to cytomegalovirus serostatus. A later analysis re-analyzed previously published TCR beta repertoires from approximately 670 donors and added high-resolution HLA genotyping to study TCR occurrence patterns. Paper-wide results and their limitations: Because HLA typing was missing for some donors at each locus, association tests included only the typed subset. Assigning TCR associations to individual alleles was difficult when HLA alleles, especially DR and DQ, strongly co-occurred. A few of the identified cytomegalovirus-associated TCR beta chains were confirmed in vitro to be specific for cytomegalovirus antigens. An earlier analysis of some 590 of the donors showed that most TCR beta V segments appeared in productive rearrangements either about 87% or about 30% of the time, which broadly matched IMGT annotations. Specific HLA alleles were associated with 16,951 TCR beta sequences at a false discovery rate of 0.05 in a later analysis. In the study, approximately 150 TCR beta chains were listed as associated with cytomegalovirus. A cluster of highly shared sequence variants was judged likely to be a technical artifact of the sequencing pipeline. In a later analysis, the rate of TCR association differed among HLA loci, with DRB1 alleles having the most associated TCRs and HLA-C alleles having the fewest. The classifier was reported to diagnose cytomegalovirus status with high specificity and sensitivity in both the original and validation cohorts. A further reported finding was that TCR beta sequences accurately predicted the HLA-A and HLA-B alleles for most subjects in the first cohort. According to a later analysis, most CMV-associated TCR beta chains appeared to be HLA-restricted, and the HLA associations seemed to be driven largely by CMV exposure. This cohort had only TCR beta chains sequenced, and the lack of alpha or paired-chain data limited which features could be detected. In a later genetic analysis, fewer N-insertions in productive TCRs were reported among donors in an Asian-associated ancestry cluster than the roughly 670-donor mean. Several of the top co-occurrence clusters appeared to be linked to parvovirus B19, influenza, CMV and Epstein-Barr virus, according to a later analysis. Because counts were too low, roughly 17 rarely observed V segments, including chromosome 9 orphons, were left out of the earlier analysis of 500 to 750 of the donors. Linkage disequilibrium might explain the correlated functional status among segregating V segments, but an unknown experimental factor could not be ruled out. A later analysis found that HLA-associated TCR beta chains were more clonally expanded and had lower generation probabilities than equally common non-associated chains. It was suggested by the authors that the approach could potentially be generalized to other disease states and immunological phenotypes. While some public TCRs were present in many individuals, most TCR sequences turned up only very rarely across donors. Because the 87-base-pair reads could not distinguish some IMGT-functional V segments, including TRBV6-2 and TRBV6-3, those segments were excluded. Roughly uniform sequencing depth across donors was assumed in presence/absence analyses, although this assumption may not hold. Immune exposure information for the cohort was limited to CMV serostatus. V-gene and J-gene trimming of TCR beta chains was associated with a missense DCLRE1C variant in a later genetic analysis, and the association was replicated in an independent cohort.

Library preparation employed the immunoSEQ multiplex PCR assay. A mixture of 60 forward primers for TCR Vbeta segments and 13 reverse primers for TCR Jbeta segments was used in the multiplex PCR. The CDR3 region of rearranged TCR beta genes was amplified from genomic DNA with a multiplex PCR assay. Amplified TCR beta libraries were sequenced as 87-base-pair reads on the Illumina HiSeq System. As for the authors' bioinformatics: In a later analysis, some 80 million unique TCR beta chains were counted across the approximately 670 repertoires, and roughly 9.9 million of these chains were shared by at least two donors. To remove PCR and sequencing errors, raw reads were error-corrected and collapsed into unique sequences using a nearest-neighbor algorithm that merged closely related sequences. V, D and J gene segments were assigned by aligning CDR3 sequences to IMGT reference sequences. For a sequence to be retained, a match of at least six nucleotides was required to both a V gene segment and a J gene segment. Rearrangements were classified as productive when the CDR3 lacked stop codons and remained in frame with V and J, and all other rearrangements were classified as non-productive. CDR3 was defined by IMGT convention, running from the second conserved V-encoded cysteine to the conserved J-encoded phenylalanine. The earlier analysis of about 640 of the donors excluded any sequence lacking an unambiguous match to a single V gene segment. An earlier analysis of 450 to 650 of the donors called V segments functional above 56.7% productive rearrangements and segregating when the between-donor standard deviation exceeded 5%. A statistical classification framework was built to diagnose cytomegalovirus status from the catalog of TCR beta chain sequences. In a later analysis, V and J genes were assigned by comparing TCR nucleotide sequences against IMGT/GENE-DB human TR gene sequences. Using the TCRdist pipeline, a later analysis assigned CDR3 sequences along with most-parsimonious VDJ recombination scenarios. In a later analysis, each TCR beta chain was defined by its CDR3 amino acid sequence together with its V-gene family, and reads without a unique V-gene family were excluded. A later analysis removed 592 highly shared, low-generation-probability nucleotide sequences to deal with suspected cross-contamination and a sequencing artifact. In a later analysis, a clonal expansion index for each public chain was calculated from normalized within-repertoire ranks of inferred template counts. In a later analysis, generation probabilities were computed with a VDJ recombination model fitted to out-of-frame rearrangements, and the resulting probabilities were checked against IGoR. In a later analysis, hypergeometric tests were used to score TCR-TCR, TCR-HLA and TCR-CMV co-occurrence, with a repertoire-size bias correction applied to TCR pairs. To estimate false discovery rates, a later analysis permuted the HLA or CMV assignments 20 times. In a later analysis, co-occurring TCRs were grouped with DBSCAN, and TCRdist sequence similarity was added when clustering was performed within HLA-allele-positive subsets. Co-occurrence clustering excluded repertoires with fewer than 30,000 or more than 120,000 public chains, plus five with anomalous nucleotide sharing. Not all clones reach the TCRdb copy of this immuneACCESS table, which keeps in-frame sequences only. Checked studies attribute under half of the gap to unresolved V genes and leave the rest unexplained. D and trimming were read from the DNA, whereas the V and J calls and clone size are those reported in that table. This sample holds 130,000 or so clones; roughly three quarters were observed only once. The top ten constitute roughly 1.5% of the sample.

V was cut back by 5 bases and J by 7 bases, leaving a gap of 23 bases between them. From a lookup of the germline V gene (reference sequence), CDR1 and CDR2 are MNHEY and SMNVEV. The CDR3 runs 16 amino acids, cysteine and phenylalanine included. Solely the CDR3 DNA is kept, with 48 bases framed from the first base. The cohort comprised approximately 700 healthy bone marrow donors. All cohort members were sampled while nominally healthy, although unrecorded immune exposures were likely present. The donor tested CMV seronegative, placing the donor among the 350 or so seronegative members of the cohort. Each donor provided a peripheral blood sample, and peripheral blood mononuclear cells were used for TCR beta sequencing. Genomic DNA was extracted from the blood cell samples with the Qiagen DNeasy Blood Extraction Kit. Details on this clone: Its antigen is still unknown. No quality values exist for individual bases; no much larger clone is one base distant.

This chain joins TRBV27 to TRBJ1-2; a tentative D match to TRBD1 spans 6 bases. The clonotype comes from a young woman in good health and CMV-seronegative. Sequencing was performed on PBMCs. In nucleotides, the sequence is TGTGCCAGCAGTCCCGCGAACAGGGCTCATGGTGGTGGCTACACCTTC. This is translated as CASSPANRAHGGGYTF.